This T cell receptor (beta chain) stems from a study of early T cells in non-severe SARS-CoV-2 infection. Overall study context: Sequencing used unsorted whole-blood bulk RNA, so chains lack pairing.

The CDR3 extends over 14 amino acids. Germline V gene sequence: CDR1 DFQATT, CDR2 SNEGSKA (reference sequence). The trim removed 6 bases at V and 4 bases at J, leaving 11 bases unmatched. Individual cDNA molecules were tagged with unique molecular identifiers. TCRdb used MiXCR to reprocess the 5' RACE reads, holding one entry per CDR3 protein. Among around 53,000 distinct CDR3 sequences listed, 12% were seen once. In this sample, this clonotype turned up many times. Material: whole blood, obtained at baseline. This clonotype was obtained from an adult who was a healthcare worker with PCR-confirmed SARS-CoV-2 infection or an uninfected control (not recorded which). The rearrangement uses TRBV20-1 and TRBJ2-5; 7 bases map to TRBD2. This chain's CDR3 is CSAPKAGPAETQYF. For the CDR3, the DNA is TGCAGTGCCCCTAAAGCGGGACCGGCAGAGACCCAGTACTTC.